This T cell receptor (beta chain) was documented in a study of blood T cell repertoires in COVID-19. Overall study context: Acute-phase and convalescent COVID-19 samples originated in the United States, Italy and Spain.

Deletions cut 6 bases from V and 0 bases from J, with 9 bases between. From germline, CDR1 is SGDLS and CDR2 YYNGEE. The CDR3 runs 14 residues. Authors' analysis steps: Reference gene primer amplification in the assay estimated nucleated cell counts. The table came from immunoSEQ multiplex PCR; TCRdb's copy has only in-frame clones and leaves some out. That table gives V, J and clone size, and the DNA gave D and trimming. Seen here are some 80,000 clones, around 78% observed once, and the top ten hold about a sixth. V usage is TRBV9 and J usage is TRBJ1-4, with D unclear. This sequence was found in a human donor in a cohort sampled during active COVID-19. Specimen: peripheral blood. DNA of the CDR3: TGTGCCAGCAACGGCGGGGCAACTAATGAAAAACTGTTTTTT. Its translation is CASNGGATNEKLFF.